A few counts support the clone carrying this T cell receptor (beta chain). This table comes from immunoSEQ multiplex PCR, and its TCRdb copy is limited to in-frame clones, with some not included. The sample lists tens of thousands of clones, approximately 90% seen once, with around 0.79% in the top ten. The CDR3 contains 12 residues. Looked up from germline, CDR1 is SGHRS and CDR2 is YFSETQ. The ends were cut back, 7 bases at V and 7 bases at J, with 12 bases in the middle. These data come from a study of T cell changes during pregnancy in multiple sclerosis. This sample comprised CD4+ T cells from peripheral blood mononuclear cells, obtained in the first trimester of pregnancy. The chain recombines TRBV5-1 with TRBJ2-1; unclear D gene. The TCR comes from a female donor in good health, enrolled as a control in a pregnancy study. The CDR3 DNA sequence: TGCGCCAGCTATCAGGTGTTGAATGAGCAGTTCTTC. Its protein is CASYQVLNEQFF. Based on the CDR3 plus reference TRBV5-1 and TRBJ2-1, the full variable domain is KAGVTQTPRYLIKTRGQQVTLSCSPISGHRSVSWYQQTPGQGLQFLFEYFSETQRNKGNFPGRFSGRQFSNSRSEMNVSTLELGDSALYLCASYQVLNEQFFGPGTRLTVL.